Included here is one TCR beta chain sequence, with context. Original data processing: How many nucleated cells were present was estimated from reference gene primer amplification. Repertoires were generated with immunoSEQ multiplex PCR, while TCRdb's copy carries only in-frame clones and drops some. V, J and clone size are taken as reported in that table, and D and trimming were inferred from the DNA itself. The data contain about 120,000 clones, over 75% of them singletons. Trimming removed 0 bases at V and 2 bases at J, with 5 bases between. CDR1 is LNHDA and CDR2 is SQIVND in the germline V gene (reference sequence). The CDR3 is 13 residues long. These data originate in a study of blood T cell repertoires in COVID-19. Study-wide background: Samples taken during acute and convalescent COVID-19 were collected in the United States, Italy and Spain. From T cells, B-cell-depleted T cells, or PBMCs came the material, which was cDNA or gDNA.

The chain employs TRBV19 and TRBJ2-7; D gene uncertain. This clonotype was obtained from an elderly man with acute or convalescent COVID-19. The source material was peripheral blood. The CDR3, as DNA: TGTGCCAGTAGTATAGAACCAGCCTACGAGCAGTACTTC. Its translation is CASSIEPAYEQYF.